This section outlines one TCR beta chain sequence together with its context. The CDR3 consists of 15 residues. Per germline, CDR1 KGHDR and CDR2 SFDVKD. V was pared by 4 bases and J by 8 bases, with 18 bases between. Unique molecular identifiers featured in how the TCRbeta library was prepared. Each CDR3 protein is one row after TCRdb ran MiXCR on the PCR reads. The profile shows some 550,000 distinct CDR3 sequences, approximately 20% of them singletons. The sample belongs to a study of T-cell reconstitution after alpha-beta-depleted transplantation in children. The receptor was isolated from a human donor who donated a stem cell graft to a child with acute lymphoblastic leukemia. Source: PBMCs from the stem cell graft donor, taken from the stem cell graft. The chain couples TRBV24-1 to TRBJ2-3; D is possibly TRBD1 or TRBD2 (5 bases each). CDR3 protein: CATSEAGTTVGTQYF. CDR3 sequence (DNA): TGTGCCACCAGTGAAGCCGGGACCACCGTAGGTACGCAGTATTTT.